The source of this T cell receptor beta chain is a study of T cell responses to AZD1222 COVID-19 vaccine. The CDR3 runs 13 residues. V trimming: 5 bases; J trimming: 7 bases; junction bases outside the gene matches: 3. Germline loops: CDR1 MNHEY, CDR2 SVGAGI. TCRdb keeps only in-frame clones here, not all; method: immunoSEQ multiplex PCR. The repertoire holds some 150,000 clones, with less than 95% as singletons. This TCR derives from an adult in good health. This chain links TRBV6-5 with TRBJ1-5; 9 bases fit TRBD1. The sequencing used peripheral blood, collected on day 0 of AZD1222 vaccination. The CDR3 coding sequence is TGTGCCAGCAGTACGACAGGGGGGCAGCCCCAGCATTTT. Translating it yields CASSTTGGQPQHF.